This record covers a single T cell receptor (beta chain). Its antigen remains unidentified. Primers included in the PCR were 60 Vbeta and 13 Jbeta primers. The method was immunoSEQ multiplex PCR; TCRdb's version includes in-frame clones alone and lacks a portion of them. The table has about 220,000 clones, around 80% seen once. The data originate from a study of cytomegalovirus exposure and HLA in healthy donors. Trimming at V came to 6 bases and at J to 10 bases, leaving 3 bases not matched to a gene. The CDR3 is 11 amino acids. CDR1 and CDR2 (germline): MNHEY, SVGAGI. Study-wide results and caveats: In a later analysis, TCR beta V- and J-gene trimming was associated with a missense DCLRE1C variant.

V is TRBV6-5 and J is TRBJ2-1; 7 bases agree with TRBD1. Sequencing input: PBMCs. The receptor's source is a man between 18 and 29 years old in good health and CMV-seronegative. This CDR3 reads CASSTGDEQFF. The DNA for the CDR3 is TGTGCCAGCAGCACAGGGGACGAGCAGTTCTTC.